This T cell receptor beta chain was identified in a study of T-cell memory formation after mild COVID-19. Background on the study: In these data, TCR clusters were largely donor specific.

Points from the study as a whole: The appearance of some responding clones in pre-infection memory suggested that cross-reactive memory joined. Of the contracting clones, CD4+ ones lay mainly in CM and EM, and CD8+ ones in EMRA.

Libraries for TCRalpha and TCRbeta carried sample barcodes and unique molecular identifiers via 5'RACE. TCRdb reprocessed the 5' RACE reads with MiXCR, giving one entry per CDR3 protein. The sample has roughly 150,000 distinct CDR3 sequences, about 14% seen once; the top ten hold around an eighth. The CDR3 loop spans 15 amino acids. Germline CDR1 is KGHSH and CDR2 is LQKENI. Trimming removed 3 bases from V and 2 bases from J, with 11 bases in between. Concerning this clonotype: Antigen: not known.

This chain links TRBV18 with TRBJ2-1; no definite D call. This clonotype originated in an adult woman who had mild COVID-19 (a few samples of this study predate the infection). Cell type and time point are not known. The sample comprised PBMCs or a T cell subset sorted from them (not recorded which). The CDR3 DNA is TGTGCCAGCTCACCGGGCGTCTGGACCTACAATGAGCAGTTCTTC. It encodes CASSPGVWTYNEQFF.